This T cell receptor (beta chain) originates from a study of human CD8 memory T cell subsets (dated by TCRdb to the early 2020s). For the study in its entirety: The clonal relationships among stem-like (TSTEM), progenitor exhausted-like (TPEX) and effector memory CD8+ T cell subsets were assessed by comparing the TCRbeta repertoires of these subsets. TCRbeta repertoires were obtained from TSTEM, TPEX and effector memory subsets contributed by each of about six donors. The full study reports these points: Normalized Shannon-Wiener diversity was similarly high in the TSTEM and TPEX subsets, while the effector memory subsets were comparatively less diverse. Chao1 estimates suggested greater repertoire diversity in TSTEM than in TPEX subsets, potentially reflecting a broader range of specificities. Both stem-like subsets shared clonotypes with effector memory cells, but TSTEM and TPEX repertoires overlapped minimally, suggesting distinct antigen spectra. Sequencing was limited to TCRbeta chains, and the repertoire comparisons were based on more than 5 donors analyzed with paired t-tests and Bonferroni correction.

Peripheral blood mononuclear cells were isolated from healthy donor buffy coats by density gradient separation. Negative magnetic separation using EasySep or MojoSort CD8+ T cell isolation kits was how the study enriched total CD8+ T cells. For each subset, total RNA was extracted using an RNeasy Mini Kit from duplicate vials of some 160,000 sorted CD8+ T cells. PBMCs were used either fresh or after being cryopreserved in fetal bovine serum containing about 9.8% DMSO. Fluorescence-activated cell sorting on a FACSAria III was used to sort CD8+ T cell subsets to purity. The sequencing machine was a NextSeq 550. A Human TCR Profiling Kit was used to prepare UMI-labeled 5' RACE TCRbeta libraries. Every TCRbeta library was prepared in parallel with an identical number of PCR cycles. On the authors' methods: The number of functional CDR3beta clonotypes in each TCRbeta library ranged from about 2,800 to 20,000. MIGEC 1.2.9 handled UMI extraction and consensus assembly, with a minimum of three reads required per UMI. MiXCR 3.0.3 was used to extract the in-frame CDR3beta repertoires. Each sample was downsampled to 42,000 randomly selected UMIs before diversity metrics were computed in VDJtools 1.2.1. Repertoire overlap metrics D, R and F2 were calculated in VDJtools for the top 3,000 clones of each sample pair. TCRdb reprocessed the reads, and each CDR3 protein sequence is entered once, without DNA. These V and J calls are TCRdb output, not the study's own analysis. The record for this sample contains about 6,200 distinct CDR3 sequences. The top ten constitute 35% to 40% of the sample.

CDR1 and CDR2, looked up from the germline V gene, are SGHVS and FQNEAQ. Taken from cysteine to phenylalanine, the CDR3 has 22 residues. DNA is not recorded here. Notes on this clonotype: The specificity of this receptor is unknown.

Source material: CD8+ effector memory T cells (TEM) sorted from PBMCs. The meaning of the sample's cell subset or site label: effector memory CD8 T cells, CCR7- CD45RO+ CD95+. The TCR sequence derives from a human donor in good health. The chain employs TRBV7-8 and TRBJ2-1; the D call from TCRdb, TRBD1, cannot be confirmed without DNA. CDR3 region: CASSLVFPGRHLPSADYNEQFF.